The 21 T cell receptor delta chains in this list originate from one sample, sequenced in a study of gamma-delta T cells after stem cell transplantation. TCRdb reprocessed the RT-PCR reads using CATT. The sample includes some 2,900 delta-chain clones, around 3.3% seen only once; the top ten take around 40%. The sequenced material came from gamma-delta T cells. These receptors came from a human donor. It is not recorded whose cells these are; they may come from a transplant donor.

In the case of this clone: TCRdb assigns this DNA the protein of a much larger clone, which departs from its translation at residue 5; this likely reflects a read error, and the protein shown comes from translating the DNA. The V and J genes are TRDV1 and TRDJ1; weak D call: TRDD3 (5 bases). Looked up from germline, CDR1 is TSWWSYY and CDR2 is QGS. The CDR3 is made up of 19 amino acids. The V end lost 4 bases, the J end lost 0 bases, and 24 bases lay between the germline ends. CDR3: CALGGWAESGGRYTDKLIF. In DNA, the CDR3 is TGTGCTCTTGGGGGATGGGCTGAGTCGGGGGGCCGGTACACCGATAAACTCATCTTT.

Points on this clone: A far larger clone is one nucleotide away, so this likely arose from a read error. Other nucleotide sequences in the sample specify the same CDR3. In DNA form, the CDR3 reads TGCGCCTGTGACGCAGTACTGGGGACCGATAAACTCATCTTT. Residues: CACDAVLGTDKLIF. This chain links TRDV2 with TRDJ1; 7 nucleotides line up with TRDD3. The germline V gene has CDR1 GEAIGNYY and CDR2 EKD. The CDR3 covers 14 residues.

This clone has only a few counts. Given a far larger clone just one base away, this is likely a sequencing read error. Other DNA sequences of this sample code for an identical CDR3. The V gene is TRDV2, the J gene TRDJ1, with D hard to call. The germline gives CDR1 GEAIGNYY, CDR2 EKD. The CDR3 is made up of 18 amino acids. As DNA, the CDR3 is TGTGCCTGTGACACCGTAGTCGCGTCCCCCATCGACACAGATAAACTCATCTTT. Protein: CACDTVVASPIDTDKLIF.

A remark on this clone: TCRdb assigns this DNA the protein of a much larger clone, which departs from its translation at residue 4; this likely reflects a read error, and the protein shown comes from translating the DNA. The chain combines TRDV2 with TRDJ1; TRDD3 agrees at 12 bases. This CDR3 has 17 residues. CDR1 is GEAIGNYY and CDR2 is EKD in the germline V gene. CDR3 sequence reads: CACGTLSTGGYNDKLIF. CDR3 bases: TGTGCCTGTGGCACCTTGAGTACTGGGGGATACAACGATAAACTCATCTTT.

Concerning this clone: The likely explanation is a read error, given a far larger clone one base away. Other DNA sequences of this sample code for an identical CDR3. The gene calls are TRDV1 and TRDJ1; TRDD3 aligns across 12 bases. The V segment lost 0 bases and the J segment 0 bases; nucleotides outside the gene matches: 29. The CDR3 spans 26 residues. Germline V gene sequence: CDR1 TSWWSYY, CDR2 QGS. CDR3: CALGELSLAPGDWGILEGLHTDKLIF. The CDR3 nucleotides read TGTGCTCTTGGGGAACTGAGTCTGGCTCCCGGGGACTGGGGGATACTCGAAGGATTACACACCGATAAACTCATCTTT.

By share of the sample, this clone is large. The identical CDR3 is also encoded by other nucleotide sequences in the sample. The chain couples TRDV2 to TRDJ1; the match to TRDD3 covers 10 bases. From germline, CDR1 is GEAIGNYY and CDR2 EKD. The CDR3 is 19 amino acids. Trimming at V came to 0 bases and at J to 4 bases, leaving 16 bases not matched to a gene. CDR3 residues: CACDTVPTGGYGKGDKLIF. As DNA, the CDR3 is TGTGCCTGTGACACCGTTCCTACAGGGGGATACGGTAAGGGCGATAAACTCATCTTT.

This clone was seen a few times. The mismatch at residue 5 between this DNA's translation and the TCRdb protein of a much larger clone likely reflects a read error; the protein shown is translated from the DNA. V is TRDV2 and J is TRDJ1; 9 bases map to TRDD3. The CDR3 is made up of 19 amino acids. After removal of 0 bases from V and 0 bases from J, the junction contained 13 bases not matched to a gene. The V gene's germline CDR1 is GEAIGNYY and CDR2 EKD. The CDR3 spells CACDTLTGGEKSYTDKLIF. CDR3 bases: TGTGCCTGTGACACCCTAACTGGGGGAGAAAAGTCGTACACCGATAAACTCATCTTT.

Only a few counts were recorded for this clone. The protein given by TCRdb reflects a much larger clone and differs at residue 11 from this DNA's translation, likely from a read error; the protein shown is the DNA's translation. V is TRDV2 and J is TRDJ1, with 8 bases aligning to TRDD3. CDR3 length: 17 residues. With 0 bases clipped from V and 4 bases from J, the junction kept 12 bases outside the gene matches. Germline V gene sequence: CDR1 GEAIGNYY, CDR2 EKD. The CDR3 DNA reads as TGTGCCTGTGACACCCTCTCCGTGGGGGATGACAACGATAAACTCATCTTT. Protein: CACDTLSVGDDNDKLIF.

Turning to this clone: TCRdb lists the protein of a much larger clone for this DNA, which differs at residue 19, so this is likely a read error; the protein given here is translated from the DNA itself. The chain links TRDV1 to TRDJ2; 10 bases are a match to TRDD3. The V gene's germline CDR1 is TSWWSYY and CDR2 QGS. CDR3 length: 22 amino acids. The CDR3 region is CALGELWDPWGIDPSLTARLFF. CDR3 bases: TGTGCTCTTGGGGAACTCTGGGACCCCTGGGGGATAGACCCCTCTTTGACAGCACGACTCTTCTTT.

This clone showed up just a few times. This is likely an artifact of a read error, given a far larger clone one base away. Other DNA sequences in the same sample also yield this CDR3. J is TRDJ1 and V is TRDV2; D possibly corresponds to TRDD3 (6 bases). CDR1 is GEAIGNYY and CDR2 is EKD in the germline V gene. The length of the CDR3 is 18 residues. V gave up 3 bases and J gave up 3 bases, with 25 bases separating them. Here the CDR3 DNA reads TGTGCCTGTGACCCTCTCTTGACGGGAGATACGCGGGCCGATAAACTCATCTTT. This gives the protein CACDPLLTGDTRADKLIF.

In its sample, this clone was seen a few times. This likely came from a read error, as a far larger clone is one base away. The sample holds other DNA sequences that translate to the same CDR3. The rearrangement links TRDV2 to TRDJ1; 7 nucleotides match TRDD3. The V gene's germline CDR1 is GEAIGNYY and CDR2 EKD. The CDR3 has 18 residues. CDR3 sequence: CACDTVATGDPYTDKLIF. The DNA for the CDR3 is TGTGCCTGCGACACCGTAGCAACTGGGGACCCGTACACCGATAAACTCATCTTT.

As concerns this clone: TCRdb attributes to this sequence the protein of a much larger clone, which differs from the DNA translation at residue 8; a read error is likely, and the protein displayed is translated from the DNA. The chain is built from TRDV2 and TRDJ1, with a weak D call TRDD3 (6 bases). The germline CDR1 and CDR2 sequences are GEAIGNYY and EKD. V lost 1 base and J lost 2, with 25 bases in between. The CDR3 length is 19 residues. For the CDR3, the DNA is TGTGCCTGTGACACGGTCGCGACCGGGCGGGGGAGGAAGACCGATAAACTCATCTTT. This sequence encodes CACDTVATGRGRKTDKLIF.

This rearrangement joins TRDV2 to TRDJ3; possibly TRDD3 for D (6 bases). V was clipped by 3 bases and J by 3 bases, with 23 bases between them. Per germline, CDR1 GEAIGNYY and CDR2 EKD. CDR3 length: 20 residues. CDR3 DNA sequence: TGTGCCTGTGACCCAACCACCGGGGGAGATAGCTTCTGGGACACCCGACAGATGTTTTTC. Translating gives CACDPTTGGDSFWDTRQMFF.

This clone has more than one count but fewer than ten. The TCRdb protein comes from a much larger clone and disagrees with this DNA's translation at residue 7, likely due to a read error; the protein given here is derived from the DNA. The CDR3 sequence is CACDTEYTDKLIF. Here the CDR3 DNA reads TGTGCCTGTGACACCGAGTACACCGATAAACTCATCTTT. The chain is built from TRDV2 and TRDJ1, with D unclear. Trimming stripped 0 bases from V and 0 bases from J, with 4 bases between. CDR1 is GEAIGNYY and CDR2 is EKD in the germline V gene. The CDR3 sequence is 13 residues long.

This clone was picked up many times. This could be a read error, since a much larger clone is one nucleotide away. This chain joins TRDV2 and TRDJ1; 8 nucleotides line up with TRDD3. The V gene's germline CDR1 is GEAIGNYY and CDR2 EKD. With V trimmed by 3 bases and J by 1 base, 3 bases remained unmatched. This CDR3 has 14 amino acids. The CDR3 bases are TGTGCCTGTGACGGCTGGGGGAGCACCGATAAACTCATCTTT. It is translated as CACDGWGSTDKLIF.

Note on this clone: This DNA translates differently at residue 7 from the TCRdb protein, which is that of a much larger clone; a read error is likely, and the protein shown is the DNA's own translation. The chain uses TRDV2 and TRDJ1; 10 bases are a match to TRDD3. The CDR3 is 18 amino acids. Germline lookup yields CDR1 GEAIGNYY and CDR2 EKD. With 2 bases clipped from V and 5 bases from J, the junction kept 16 bases outside the gene matches. As DNA, the CDR3 is TGTGCCTGTGACAGAGTCACTACTGGGGGATTTGACTTGGATAAACTCATCTTT. Protein sequence: CACDRVTTGGFDLDKLIF.

This clone was picked up a small number of times. This chain connects TRDV2 to TRDJ1, with 7 bases identical to TRDD3. The germline gives CDR1 GEAIGNYY, CDR2 EKD. Trimming cost V 0 bases and J 4 bases; bases outside gene matches: 16. This CDR3 contains 18 residues. In DNA form, the CDR3 reads TGTGCCTGTGACACCGTGGGAAAGAAGGGGGGATCGGGCGATAAACTCATCTTT. Encoded protein: CACDTVGKKGGSGDKLIF.

Details on this clone: The mismatch at residue 6 between this DNA's translation and the TCRdb protein of a much larger clone likely reflects a read error; the protein shown is translated from the DNA. V usage is TRDV2 and J usage is TRDJ1; 7 nucleotides match TRDD3. The CDR3 runs to 17 residues. Germline V lookup: CDR1 GEAIGNYY, CDR2 EKD. J lost 1 base, V lost 3 bases, and 13 bases had no gene match. CDR3 amino acids: CACDGPGDSVGTDKLIF. DNA for the CDR3: TGTGCCTGTGACGGGCCGGGGGATTCTGTAGGCACCGATAAACTCATCTTT.

This clone was seen a few times. The mismatch at residue 11 between this DNA's translation and the TCRdb protein of a much larger clone likely reflects a read error; the protein shown is translated from the DNA. V is TRDV2 and J is TRDJ1, with TRDD3 identical over 11 bases. This CDR3 spans 16 amino acids. The J segment lost 3 bases and the V segment lost 1 base, leaving 6 bases of the junction unmatched. CDR1 and CDR2 from the germline V gene are GEAIGNYY and EKD. The CDR3 protein is CACDTMGDTEADKLIF. As DNA, the CDR3 is TGTGCCTGTGACACGATGGGGGATACGGAGGCCGATAAACTCATCTTT.

This clone occurred a few times. With a much larger clone just one base away, this may be a read error. The same CDR3 arises from other DNA sequences in this sample as well. The chain links TRDV2 to TRDJ1; 10 nucleotides agree with TRDD3. The CDR3 runs 25 residues. CDR1 is GEAIGNYY and CDR2 is EKD in the germline V gene. CDR3 coding DNA: TGTGCCTGTGACACCGGATTTTCCTCACTTCTGGGGGATAAATTTGTGCCCAAAAACACTGATAAACTCATCTTT. Protein product: CACDTGFSSLLGDKFVPKNTDKLIF.

There are a few counts of this clone. A far larger clone is a single base away, which makes a read error likely. CDR3 in amino acids: CACDAILLGDTEGTGKLIF. The CDR3 DNA sequence: TGTGCCTGTGACGCCATTCTACTGGGGGATACAGAAGGGACGGGTAAACTCATCTTT. V is TRDV2 and J is TRDJ1, with 12 bases that match TRDD3. The CDR3 has 19 residues. Per germline, CDR1 GEAIGNYY and CDR2 EKD. V was clipped by 3 bases and J by 7 bases; unmatched bases: 20.